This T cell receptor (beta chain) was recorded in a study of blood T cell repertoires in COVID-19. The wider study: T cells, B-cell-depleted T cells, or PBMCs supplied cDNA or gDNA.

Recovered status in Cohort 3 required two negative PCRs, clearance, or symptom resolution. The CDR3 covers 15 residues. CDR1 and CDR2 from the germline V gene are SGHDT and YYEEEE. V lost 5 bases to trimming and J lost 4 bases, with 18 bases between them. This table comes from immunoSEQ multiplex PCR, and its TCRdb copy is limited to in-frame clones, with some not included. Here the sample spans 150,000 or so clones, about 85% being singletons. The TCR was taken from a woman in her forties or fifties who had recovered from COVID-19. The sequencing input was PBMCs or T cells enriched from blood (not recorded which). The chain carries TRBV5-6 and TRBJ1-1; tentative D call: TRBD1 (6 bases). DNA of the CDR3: TGTGCCAGCAGGACAAGGGGGAACGCGGCCACTGAAGCTTTCTTT. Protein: CASRTRGNAATEAFF.